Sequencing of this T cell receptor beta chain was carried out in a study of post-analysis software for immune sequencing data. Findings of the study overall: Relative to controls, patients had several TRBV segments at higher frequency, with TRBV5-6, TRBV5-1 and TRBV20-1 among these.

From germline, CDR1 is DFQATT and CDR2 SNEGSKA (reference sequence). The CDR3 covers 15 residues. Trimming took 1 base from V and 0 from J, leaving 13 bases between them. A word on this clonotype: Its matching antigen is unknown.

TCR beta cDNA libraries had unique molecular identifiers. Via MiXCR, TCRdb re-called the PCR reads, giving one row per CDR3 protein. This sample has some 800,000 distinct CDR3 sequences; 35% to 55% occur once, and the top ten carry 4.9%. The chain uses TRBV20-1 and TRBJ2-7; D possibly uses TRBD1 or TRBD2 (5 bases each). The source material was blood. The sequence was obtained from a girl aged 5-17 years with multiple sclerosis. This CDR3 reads CSARGPGGSSYEQYF. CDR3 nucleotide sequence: TGCAGTGCTAGAGGGCCTGGGGGTAGCTCCTACGAGCAGTACTTC.